This TCR beta chain originates from a study of cytomegalovirus exposure and HLA in healthy donors. Primers: 60 Vbeta forward and 13 Jbeta reverse. Libraries were prepared by immunoSEQ multiplex PCR; TCRdb keeps only in-frame clonotypes and omits some of them. The repertoire holds under 110,000 clones, with roughly 71% as singletons. The CDR3 has 12 amino acids. Germline V CDR1 and CDR2: LNHDA, SQIVND (reference sequence). Germline trimming cut 10 bases from V and 7 bases from J; bases unmatched to any gene: 9. Sequencing was done on a sample of PBMCs. The chain uses TRBV19 and TRBJ1-1; 7 bases fit TRBD1. This TCR came from a man between 45 and 60 years old in good health and CMV-seronegative. CDR3 DNA: TGTGCCACTGTACAGGGGTCTAATGAAGCTTTCTTT. This encodes CATVQGSNEAFF.